This passage covers 19 T cell receptor beta chains from one sample sequenced in a study of T cell clusters in autoimmune cytopenias. TRB was amplified from roughly 270 ng of peripheral blood genomic DNA per sample. TRB rearrangements were amplified by touch-down multiplex PCR with mixed TRB-A/B primers. TCRdb re-called the multiplex PCR reads and gives one entry per CDR3 protein, without DNA. In all, the sample yields some 8,000 distinct CDR3 sequences. Input material: peripheral blood. Receptor source: a human donor with an autoimmune cytopenia or autoimmune hepatitis (not recorded which).

This clonotype is called medium-sized based on its frequency. This chain uses TRBV5-4 with TRBJ2-1; TCRdb selects TRBD1, and the lack of DNA leaves this call unchecked. There are 13 residues in the CDR3. The V gene's germline CDR1 is SGHNT and CDR2 YYREEE (reference sequence). CDR3 residues: CASSLQGMTEQFF.

This clonotype shows up as medium-sized (0.01 to 0.1%) by frequency. The chain uses TRBV27 and TRBJ2-1. Germline V lookup: CDR1 MNHEY, CDR2 SMNVEV (reference sequence). The CDR3 sequence is 12 residues long. CDR3 in amino acids: CASSLRFEEQFF.

This clonotype shows up as medium-sized by frequency. The rearrangement uses TRBV5-4 and TRBJ2-1; the TRBD2 assignment by TCRdb is unverifiable without DNA. The CDR3 runs 16 residues. Germline V CDR1 and CDR2: SGHNT, YYREEE (reference sequence). This chain's CDR3 is CASSLVGLANYNEQFF.

By frequency, this clonotype registers medium-sized (0.01 to 0.1%). This chain connects TRBV20-1 to TRBJ2-7. This CDR3 is 14 amino acids long. The germline V gene has CDR1 DFQATT and CDR2 SNEGSKA (reference sequence). This CDR3 reads CSATLGIGSYEQYF.

The chain has TRBV21-1 and TRBJ2-5; TCRdb returns TRBD1, unconfirmable since there is no DNA. TRBV21-1 corresponds to a pseudogene. CDR3 size: 16 residues. This chain's CDR3 is CASSLKPFRDQETQYF.

The J gene is TRBJ1-1, the V gene TRBV20-1; TCRdb proposes TRBD1, but this gene call is untestable without DNA. Germline V CDR1 and CDR2: DFQATT, SNEGSKA (reference sequence). This CDR3 is built from 13 residues. The CDR3 loop is CSARGTGWLGAFF.

This sequence joins TRBV5-1 and TRBJ1-1; the D gene TCRdb calls, TRBD1, cannot be checked with no DNA. The germline CDR1 and CDR2 sequences are SGHRS and YFSETQ. The CDR3 length is 15 residues. The CDR3 loop reads CASSFAGTEITEAFF.

This clonotype counts as medium-sized (0.01 to 0.1%) by frequency. The chain combines TRBV7-2 with TRBJ1-5; TCRdb names TRBD1, which stays unverified in the absence of DNA. CDR1 and CDR2 (germline): SGHTA, FQGNSA. This CDR3 region has 16 residues. The CDR3 reads CASSLKGQNSNQPQHF.

V and J are TRBV4-2 and TRBJ2-5; the TRBD1 assignment by TCRdb is unverifiable without DNA. The CDR3 is made up of 18 amino acids. Germline V CDR1 and CDR2: LGHNA, YNFKEQ. CDR3 sequence reads: CASSQDFSRDRRQETQYF.

The V and J genes are TRBV11-2 and TRBJ2-5. This CDR3 is built from 14 residues. In germline, CDR1 is SGHAT, CDR2 FQNNGV. The chain's CDR3 is CASSLDLLQETQYF.

The chain employs TRBV18 and TRBJ2-6. Germline V lookup: CDR1 KGHSH, CDR2 LQKENI. The CDR3 runs to 14 residues. The CDR3 reads CASSLNSGANVLTF.

The chain uses TRBV20-1 and TRBJ2-3; with no DNA, the TCRdb D assignment of TRBD1 cannot be verified. This CDR3 is 13 amino acids long. From germline, CDR1 is DFQATT and CDR2 SNEGSKA (reference sequence). The CDR3 reads CSADDREVDTQYF.

By frequency, this clonotype registers medium-sized. The chain uses TRBV19 and TRBJ1-6; TCRdb's D call of TRBD1 is untestable without DNA. The V gene's germline CDR1 is LNHDA and CDR2 SQIVND (reference sequence). The CDR3 length is 12 residues. CDR3 sequence reads: CASSFQGAFLHF.

Frequency places this clonotype as medium-sized (0.01 to 0.1%). The rearrangement joins TRBV6-1 to TRBJ2-3; TCRdb reports TRBD1, a call that lacks DNA to check it against. CDR1 is MNHNS, CDR2 SASEGT, per germline. This CDR3 comprises 13 residues. The CDR3 is CASSFRGTDTQYF.

This rearrangement joins TRBV6-1 to TRBJ1-6. Germline values: CDR1 MNHNS, CDR2 SASEGT. The CDR3 runs 15 residues. The CDR3 protein is CASSIGEASGSPLHF.

V and J are TRBV7-2 and TRBJ2-1; lacking DNA, the TRBD2 call made by TCRdb goes unchecked. Germline loops: CDR1 SGHTA, CDR2 FQGNSA. This CDR3 contains 16 residues. CDR3 loop: CASSLVSGRPNNEQFF.

The rearrangement links TRBV12-3 or TRBV12-4 to TRBJ2-2; TCRdb lists TRBD1, though no DNA is available to test this call. The CDR3 runs to 15 residues. The CDR3 spells CASSLAGGITGELFF.

Its frequency marks this clonotype as medium-sized (0.01 to 0.1%). The genes are TRBV7-2 and TRBJ2-3. Germline V gives CDR1 SGHTA, CDR2 FQGNSA. The CDR3 runs 14 residues. CDR3 sequence reads: CASSLGRGTDTQYF.

The chain uses TRBV6-5 and TRBJ2-1; TCRdb's D call of TRBD1 is untestable without DNA. CDR3 length: 13 amino acids. Per germline, CDR1 MNHEY and CDR2 SVGAGI. The CDR3 protein is CASRSPGTGEQFF.